This T cell receptor (beta chain) was identified during a study of T cell changes during pregnancy in multiple sclerosis. Method: immunoSEQ multiplex PCR; TCRdb's copy keeps in-frame clones and lacks some. The sample has under 25,000 clones; 86% are singletons. Trimming cost V 4 bases and J 2 bases; bases outside gene matches: 8. The germline V gene has CDR1 LGHNA and CDR2 YSLEER. The CDR3 sequence is 15 residues long. This chain links TRBV4-3 with TRBJ2-7; 7 bases match TRBD1. Source: CD8+ T cells from peripheral blood mononuclear cells, taken in the first trimester of pregnancy. The TCR originated in a female donor in good health, enrolled as a control in a pregnancy study. CDR3 nucleotide sequence: TGCGCCAGCAGCCTCCGGGACAGCCCTCCCTACGAGCAGTACTTC. This gives the protein CASSLRDSPPYEQYF.